A selection of T cell receptor beta chains follows, all from one sample in a study of blood T cell repertoires in COVID-19. Sequencing was performed with immunoSEQ multiplex PCR; in TCRdb, only in-frame clones are kept and a portion is missing. This table holds around 160,000 clones, just under 80% found once. The source material was peripheral blood. The receptors were sampled from a woman older than 75 with acute or convalescent COVID-19. Both conserved end residues are part of each CDR3. Fields, in order: D gene, V gene, J gene, clone size, CDR3 protein, CDR3 DNA. A D gene is named only where the DNA matches it firmly. Size is stated for part of the rows, as once, few or many counts, or as a class when the clone is expanded.

TRBD2,TRBV5-1,TRBJ2-5,-,CASSPSWGGEETQYF,TGCGCCAGCAGCCCGTCGTGGGGGGGGGAAGAGACCCAGTACTTC
-,TRBV5-1,TRBJ1-2,-,CASSLDRDGYTF,TGCGCCAGCAGCTTGGACAGGGATGGCTACACCTTC
-,TRBV3-1/TRBV3-2,TRBJ1-3,once,CASAEGSGNTIYF,TGTGCCAGCGCAGAGGGCTCTGGAAACACCATATATTTT
TRBD2,TRBV10-1,TRBJ2-2,many,CASSPGLAGTNTGELFF,TGCGCCAGCAGCCCGGGACTAGCGGGGACGAACACCGGGGAGCTGTTTTTT
TRBD1,TRBV28,TRBJ1-5,-,CASSNLIFTGVNQPQHF,TGTGCCAGCAGCAACCTAATATTTACAGGGGTCAATCAGCCCCAGCATTTT
TRBD1,TRBV5-8,TRBJ1-6,-,CASSSNRGTPLHF,TGTGCCAGCAGCTCAAACAGGGGGACACCCCTCCACTTT
-,TRBV12-5,TRBJ2-2,-,CASGSSPAGELFF,TGTGCTAGTGGTTCCTCGCCGGCCGGGGAGCTGTTTTTT
TRBD1,TRBV11-3,TRBJ2-2,-,CASSSGQGGTGELFF,TGTGCCAGCAGCTCGGGACAGGGGGGAACCGGGGAGCTGTTTTTT
TRBD1,TRBV11-1,TRBJ2-2,-,CASNDRGLTGELFF,TGTGCCAGCAACGACAGGGGCCTAACCGGGGAGCTGTTTTTT
-,TRBV6-1,TRBJ2-5,-,CASSEVVRSETQYF,TGTGCCAGCAGTGAAGTGGTCAGGTCAGAGACCCAGTACTTC
TRBD1,TRBV19,TRBJ1-5,-,CASSRNRGDQPQHF,TGTGCCAGTAGTAGGAACAGGGGGGATCAGCCCCAGCATTTT
TRBD2,TRBV9,TRBJ2-7,few,CASSVGTSGTYEQYF,TGTGCCAGCAGCGTAGGGACTAGCGGAACCTACGAGCAGTACTTC
TRBD1,TRBV6-1,TRBJ1-4,-,CASSLQGGKLFF,TGTGCCAGCAGTCTACAGGGGGGAAAACTGTTTTTT
-,TRBV6-5,TRBJ2-2,-,CASSYSGPDTGELFF,TGTGCCAGCAGTTACTCGGGGCCCGACACCGGGGAGCTGTTTTTT
TRBD2,TRBV3-1/TRBV3-2,TRBJ2-1,-,CASSPSSGGGRGQFF,TGTGCCAGCAGCCCCTCTAGCGGGGGGGGACGTGGGCAGTTCTTC
TRBD1,TRBV24-1,TRBJ2-2,-,CATRPDRGPTGELFF,TGTGCCACCAGACCGGACAGGGGTCCCACCGGGGAGCTGTTTTTT
TRBD1,TRBV19,TRBJ2-1,-,CASSKGQGDRGQFF,TGTGCCAGTAGTAAGGGACAGGGGGACCGGGGGCAGTTCTTC